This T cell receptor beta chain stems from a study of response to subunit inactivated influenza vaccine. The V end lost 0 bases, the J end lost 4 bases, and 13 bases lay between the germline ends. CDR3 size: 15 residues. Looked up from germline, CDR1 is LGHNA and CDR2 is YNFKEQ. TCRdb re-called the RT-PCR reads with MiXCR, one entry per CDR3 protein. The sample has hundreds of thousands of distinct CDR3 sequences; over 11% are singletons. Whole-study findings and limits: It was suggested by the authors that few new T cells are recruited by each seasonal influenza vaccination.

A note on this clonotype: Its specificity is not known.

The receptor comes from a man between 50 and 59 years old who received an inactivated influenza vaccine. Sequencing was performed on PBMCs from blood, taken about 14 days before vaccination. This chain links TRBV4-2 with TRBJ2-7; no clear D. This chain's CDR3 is CASSQDGVRTYEQYF. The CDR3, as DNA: TGTGCCAGCAGCCAAGATGGAGTGCGAACTTACGAGCAGTACTTC.